This record covers a single T cell receptor beta chain. The data belong to a study of blood T cell repertoires in COVID-19. The wider study: Nucleic acid was either cDNA or gDNA, and it came from T cells, B-cell-depleted T cells, or PBMCs.

Clones were sequenced by immunoSEQ multiplex PCR, and TCRdb holds only the in-frame ones, with some missing. This table holds fewer than 250,000 clones, 85% to 90% found once. The sequenced sample consisted of peripheral blood. This TCR was recovered from a woman between 55 and 75 years old with acute or convalescent COVID-19.

CDR3 DNA: TGTGCCAGCAGCGTTGACAGAGCTGGAAACACCATATATTTT. It codes for CASSVDRAGNTIYF. V is TRBV9 and J is TRBJ1-3; possibly TRBD1 for D (5 bases). This CDR3 has 14 residues. From germline, CDR1 is SGDLS and CDR2 YYNGEE. V was trimmed by 2 bases and J by 2 bases, leaving 8 bases between them.